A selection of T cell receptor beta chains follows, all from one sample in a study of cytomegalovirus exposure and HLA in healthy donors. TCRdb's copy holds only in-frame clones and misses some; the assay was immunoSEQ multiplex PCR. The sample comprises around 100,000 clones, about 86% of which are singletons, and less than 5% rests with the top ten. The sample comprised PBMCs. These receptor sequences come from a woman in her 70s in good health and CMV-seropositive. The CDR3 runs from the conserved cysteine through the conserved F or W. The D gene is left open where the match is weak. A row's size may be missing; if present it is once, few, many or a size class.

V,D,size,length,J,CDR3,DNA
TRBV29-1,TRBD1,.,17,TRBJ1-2,CSVVPVLGTDTNYGYTF,TGCAGCGTAGTACCCGTACTTGGGACAGATACTAACTATGGCTACACCTTC
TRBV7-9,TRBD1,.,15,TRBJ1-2,CASSPGTGSGYGYTF,TGTGCCAGCAGCCCCGGGACAGGGTCGGGCTATGGCTACACCTTC
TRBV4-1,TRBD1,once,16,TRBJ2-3,CASSPTDRGSTDTQYF,TGCGCCAGCAGCCCCACGGACAGGGGAAGCACAGATACGCAGTATTTT
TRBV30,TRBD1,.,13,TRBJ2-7,CAWNRGEAYEQYF,TGTGCCTGGAACAGGGGGGAAGCCTACGAGCAGTACTTC
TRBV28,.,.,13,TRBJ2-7,CASSSGAGYEQYF,TGTGCCAGCAGTTCAGGGGCCGGCTACGAGCAGTACTTC
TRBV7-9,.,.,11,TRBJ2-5,CASSHKETQYF,TGTGCCAGCAGCCACAAAGAGACCCAGTACTTC
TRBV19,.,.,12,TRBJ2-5,CASTGFGETQYF,TGTGCCAGTACAGGGTTCGGAGAGACCCAGTACTTC
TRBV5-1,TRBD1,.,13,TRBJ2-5,CASSGGQGETQYF,TGCGCCAGCAGCGGGGGACAGGGGGAGACCCAGTACTTC
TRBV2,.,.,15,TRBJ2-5,CARRGGNTEGETQYF,TGTGCCAGGCGGGGTGGAAACACCGAGGGGGAGACCCAGTACTTC
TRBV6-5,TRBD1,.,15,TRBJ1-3,CASRGQLNSGNTIYF,TGTGCCAGCAGGGGACAGTTAAACTCTGGAAACACCATATATTTT
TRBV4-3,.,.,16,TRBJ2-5,CASSQDLGGLQETQYF,TGCGCCAGCAGCCAAGATCTAGGAGGGCTACAAGAGACCCAGTACTTC
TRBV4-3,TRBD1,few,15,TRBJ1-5,CASSRDRAGNQPQHF,TGCGCCAGCAGCCGGGACAGGGCGGGCAATCAGCCCCAGCATTTT
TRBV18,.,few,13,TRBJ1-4,CASSRESGEKLFF,TGTGCCAGCTCTCGGGAAAGTGGTGAAAAACTGTTTTTT
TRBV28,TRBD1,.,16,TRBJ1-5,CASSPPGQGGNQPQHF,TGTGCCAGCAGTCCCCCGGGACAGGGTGGCAATCAGCCCCAGCATTTT
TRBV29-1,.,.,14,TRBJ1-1,CSVVLRRRGTEAFF,TGCAGCGTCGTATTGAGACGCCGGGGCACTGAAGCTTTCTTT
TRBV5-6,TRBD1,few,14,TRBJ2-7,CASIPRGLTYEQYF,TGTGCCAGCATCCCCAGGGGGCTAACCTACGAGCAGTACTTC
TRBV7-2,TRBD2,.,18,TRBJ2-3,CASSLRGALAANGDTQYF,TGTGCCAGCAGCTTAAGGGGTGCACTAGCGGCCAACGGAGATACGCAGTATTTT
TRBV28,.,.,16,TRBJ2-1,CASSRIDKSSYNEQFF,TGTGCCAGCAGTAGAATTGACAAGAGCTCCTACAATGAGCAGTTCTTC
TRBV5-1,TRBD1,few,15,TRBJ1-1,CASSGGTGRNTEAFF,TGCGCCAGCAGCGGGGGGACAGGGAGGAATACTGAAGCTTTCTTT
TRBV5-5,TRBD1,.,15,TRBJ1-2,CASSLAHRGDYGYTF,TGTGCCAGCAGCTTGGCTCACAGGGGGGACTATGGCTACACCTTC
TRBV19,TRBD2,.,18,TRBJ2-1,CASSIGAGALGPYNEQFF,TGTGCCAGTAGTATAGGAGCGGGGGCGTTGGGGCCCTACAATGAGCAGTTCTTC
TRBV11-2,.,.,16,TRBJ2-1,CASSLGWASKGDEQFF,TGTGCCAGCAGCCTAGGTTGGGCTAGCAAAGGAGATGAGCAGTTCTTC
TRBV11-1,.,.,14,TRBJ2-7,CASSLGNRAYEQYF,TGTGCCAGCAGCTTAGGTAACAGGGCCTACGAGCAGTACTTC
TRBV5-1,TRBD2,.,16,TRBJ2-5,CASSTGLAVLQETQYF,TGCGCCAGCAGCACAGGACTAGCGGTACTGCAAGAGACCCAGTACTTC